The clone carrying this TCR beta chain occurred many times. The antigen remains unidentified. The record originates from a study of CD8 T cells in ankylosing spondylitis. With molecular barcodes, quantitative 5'-RACE was used to make the TCR beta libraries. TCRdb processed the 5' RACE reads anew with MiXCR; each CDR3 protein has one entry. This sample carries around 180,000 distinct CDR3 sequences, around a sixth of them seen once, and the ten largest clones take around 4.5%. Study outcomes and limitations: Disease-linked clones, CD8+, were relatively rare in peripheral blood. Disease-linked clones reportedly showed significant enrichment in matched ankylosing spondylitis synovial fluid. Before this, some motif variants had been reported in reactive arthritis synovial fluid and blood.

The sample comprised blood, either unsorted or a sorted T cell fraction (not recorded which). The receptor was isolated from a male donor aged 5 to 30 with ankylosing spondylitis or in good health (not recorded which).

The CDR3 spells CASSLGTGDVNEQYF. The CDR3 bases are TGCGCCAGCAGCCTCGGGACAGGAGATGTAAACGAGCAGTACTTC. This rearrangement joins TRBV4-3 to TRBJ2-7; TRBD1 matches 8 bases. The CDR3 contains 15 residues. The J segment lost 5 bases and the V segment lost 4 bases, leaving 10 bases of the junction unmatched. Germline lookup yields CDR1 LGHNA and CDR2 YSLEER.